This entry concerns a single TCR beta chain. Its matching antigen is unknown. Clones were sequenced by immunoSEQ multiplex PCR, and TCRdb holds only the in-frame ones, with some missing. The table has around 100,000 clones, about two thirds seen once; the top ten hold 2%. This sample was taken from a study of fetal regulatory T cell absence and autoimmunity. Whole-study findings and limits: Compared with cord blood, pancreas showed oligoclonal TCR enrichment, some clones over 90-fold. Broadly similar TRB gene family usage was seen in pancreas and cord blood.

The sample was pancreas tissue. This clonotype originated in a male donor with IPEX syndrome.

The CDR3, as DNA: TGCGCCAGCAGCCAAGACCCGACTAGCGGGATGATAACCTACGAGCAGTACTTC. Amino acid sequence: CASSQDPTSGMITYEQYF. This chain connects TRBV4-1 to TRBJ2-7, with 11 bases identical to TRBD2. This CDR3 region has 18 residues. CDR1 is MGHRA, CDR2 YSYEKL, per germline. V dropped 0 bases and J dropped 2; count of bases not matched to a gene: 9.